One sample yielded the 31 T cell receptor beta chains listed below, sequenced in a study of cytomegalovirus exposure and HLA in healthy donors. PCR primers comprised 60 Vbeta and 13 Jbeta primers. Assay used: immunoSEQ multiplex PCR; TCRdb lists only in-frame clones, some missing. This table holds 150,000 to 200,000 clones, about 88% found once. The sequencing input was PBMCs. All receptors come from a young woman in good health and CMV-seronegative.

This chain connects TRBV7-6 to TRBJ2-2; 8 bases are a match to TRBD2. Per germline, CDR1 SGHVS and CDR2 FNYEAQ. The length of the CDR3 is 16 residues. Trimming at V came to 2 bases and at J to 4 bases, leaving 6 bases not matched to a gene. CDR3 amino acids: CASSLSAGEGTGELFF. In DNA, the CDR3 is TGTGCCAGCAGCTTATCAGCGGGGGAGGGCACCGGGGAGCTGTTTTTT.

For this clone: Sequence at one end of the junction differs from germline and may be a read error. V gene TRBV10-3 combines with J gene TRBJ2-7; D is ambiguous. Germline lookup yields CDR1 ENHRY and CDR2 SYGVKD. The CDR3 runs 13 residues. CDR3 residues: CAISDPVIYGQYF. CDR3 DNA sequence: TGTGCCATCAGTGACCCCGTTATTTACGGGCAGTACTTC.

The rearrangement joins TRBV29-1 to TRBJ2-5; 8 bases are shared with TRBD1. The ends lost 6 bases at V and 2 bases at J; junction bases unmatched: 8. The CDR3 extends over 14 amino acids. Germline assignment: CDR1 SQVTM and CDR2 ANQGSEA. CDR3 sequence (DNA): TGCAGCGTGAGGGACAGGACCCCGCAAGAGACCCAGTACTTC. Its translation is CSVRDRTPQETQYF. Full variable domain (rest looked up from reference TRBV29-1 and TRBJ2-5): SAVISQKPSRDICQRGTSLTIQCQVDSQVTMMFWYRQQPGQSLTLIATANQGSEATYESGFVIDKFPISRPNLTFSTLTVSNMSPEDSSIYLCSVRDRTPQETQYFGPGTRLLVL.

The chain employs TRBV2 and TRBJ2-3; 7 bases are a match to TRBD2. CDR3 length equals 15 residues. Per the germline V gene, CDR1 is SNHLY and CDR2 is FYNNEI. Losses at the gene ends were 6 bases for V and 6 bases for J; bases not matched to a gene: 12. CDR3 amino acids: CASRALADSADTQYF. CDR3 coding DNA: TGTGCCAGCAGAGCGCTAGCGGACTCGGCGGATACGCAGTATTTT. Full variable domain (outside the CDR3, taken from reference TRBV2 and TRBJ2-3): EPEVTQTPSHQVTQMGQEVILRCVPISNHLYFYWYRQILGQKVEFLVSFYNNEISEKSEIFDDQFSVERPDGSNFTLKIRSTKLEDSAMYFCASRALADSADTQYFGPGTRLTVL.

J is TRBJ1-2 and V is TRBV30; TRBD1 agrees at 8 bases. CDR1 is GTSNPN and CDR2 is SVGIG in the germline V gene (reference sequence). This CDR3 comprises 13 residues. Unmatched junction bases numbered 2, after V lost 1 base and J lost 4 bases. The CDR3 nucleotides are TGTGCCTGGAGTGCAGGGGGCATCTATGGCTACACCTTC. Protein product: CAWSAGGIYGYTF. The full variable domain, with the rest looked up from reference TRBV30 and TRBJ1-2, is SQTIHQWPATLVQPVGSPLSLECTVEGTSNPNLYWYRQAAGRGLQLLFYSVGIGQISSEVPQNLSASRPQDRQFILSSKKLLLSDSGFYLCAWSAGGIYGYTFGSGTRLTVV.

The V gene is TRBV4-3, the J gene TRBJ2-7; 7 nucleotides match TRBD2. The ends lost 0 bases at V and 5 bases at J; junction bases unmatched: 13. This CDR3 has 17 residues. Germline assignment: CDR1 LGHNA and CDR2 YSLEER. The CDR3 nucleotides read TGCGCCAGCAGCCAAGAATTGGGGGGGTACGGGGGAGACGAGCAGTACTTC. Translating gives CASSQELGGYGGDEQYF.

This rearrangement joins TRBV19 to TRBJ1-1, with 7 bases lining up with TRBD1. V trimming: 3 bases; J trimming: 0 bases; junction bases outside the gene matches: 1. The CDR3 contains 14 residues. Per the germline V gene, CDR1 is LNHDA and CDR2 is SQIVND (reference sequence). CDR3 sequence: CASSIGQVNTEAFF. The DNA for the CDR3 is TGTGCCAGTAGTATTGGACAGGTGAACACTGAAGCTTTCTTT.

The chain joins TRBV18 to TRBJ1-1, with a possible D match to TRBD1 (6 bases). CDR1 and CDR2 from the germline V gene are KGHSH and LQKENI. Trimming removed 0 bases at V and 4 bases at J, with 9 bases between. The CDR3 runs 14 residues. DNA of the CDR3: TGTGCCAGCTCACCACCGCAGGGGTCCACTGAAGCTTTCTTT. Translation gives CASSPPQGSTEAFF.

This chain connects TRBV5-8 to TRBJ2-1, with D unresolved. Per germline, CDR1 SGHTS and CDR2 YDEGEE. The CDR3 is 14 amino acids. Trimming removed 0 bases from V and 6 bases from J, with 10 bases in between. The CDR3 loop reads CASSLGLRSNEQFF. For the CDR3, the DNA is TGTGCCAGCAGCTTGGGACTGCGGAGCAATGAGCAGTTCTTC. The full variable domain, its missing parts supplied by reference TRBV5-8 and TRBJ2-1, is EAGVTQSPTHLIKTRGQQATLRCSPISGHTSVYWYQQALGLGLQFLLWYDEGEERNRGNFPPRFSGRQFPNYSSELNVNALELEDSALYLCASSLGLRSNEQFFGPGTRLTVL.

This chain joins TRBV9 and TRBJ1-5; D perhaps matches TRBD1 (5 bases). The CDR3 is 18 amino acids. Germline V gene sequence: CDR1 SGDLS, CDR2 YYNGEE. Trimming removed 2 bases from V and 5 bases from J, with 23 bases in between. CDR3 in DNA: TGTGCCAGCAGCGTTCGAAGAATGATTGCGGGGGGGTATCAGCCCCAGCATTTT. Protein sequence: CASSVRRMIAGGYQPQHF.

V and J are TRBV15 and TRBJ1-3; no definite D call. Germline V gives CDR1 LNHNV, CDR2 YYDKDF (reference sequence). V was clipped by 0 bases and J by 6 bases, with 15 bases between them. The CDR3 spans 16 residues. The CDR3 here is CATSRDWAAGENTIYF. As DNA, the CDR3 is TGTGCCACCAGCAGAGATTGGGCCGCCGGCGAAAACACCATATATTTT.

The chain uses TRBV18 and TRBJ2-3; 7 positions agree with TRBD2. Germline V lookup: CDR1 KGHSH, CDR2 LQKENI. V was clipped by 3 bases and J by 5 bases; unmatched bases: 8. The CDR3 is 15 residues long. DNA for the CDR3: TGTGCCAGCTCACCTCTCAGCGGGATAGGAGATACGCAGTATTTT. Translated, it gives CASSPLSGIGDTQYF.

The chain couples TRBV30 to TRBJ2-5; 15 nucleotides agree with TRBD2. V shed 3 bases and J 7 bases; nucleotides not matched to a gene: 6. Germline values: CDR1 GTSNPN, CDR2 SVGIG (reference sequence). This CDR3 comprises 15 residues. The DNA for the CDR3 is TGTGCCTGGAGCTTGGGACTAGCGGGGGGTGGGACCCAGTACTTC. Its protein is CAWSLGLAGGGTQYF.

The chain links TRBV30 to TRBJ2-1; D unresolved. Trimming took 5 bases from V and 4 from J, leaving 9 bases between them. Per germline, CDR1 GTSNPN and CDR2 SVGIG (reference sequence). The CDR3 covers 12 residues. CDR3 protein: CAWAQTYNEQFF. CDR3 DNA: TGTGCCTGGGCCCAGACTTACAATGAGCAGTTCTTC.

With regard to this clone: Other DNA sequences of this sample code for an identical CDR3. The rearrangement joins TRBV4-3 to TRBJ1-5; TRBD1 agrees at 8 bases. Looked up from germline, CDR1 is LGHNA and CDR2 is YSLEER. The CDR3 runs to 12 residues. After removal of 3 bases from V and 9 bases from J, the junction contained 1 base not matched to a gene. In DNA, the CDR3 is TGCGCCAGCAGCCACGACAGGGGGCCCCAGCATTTT. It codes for CASSHDRGPQHF.

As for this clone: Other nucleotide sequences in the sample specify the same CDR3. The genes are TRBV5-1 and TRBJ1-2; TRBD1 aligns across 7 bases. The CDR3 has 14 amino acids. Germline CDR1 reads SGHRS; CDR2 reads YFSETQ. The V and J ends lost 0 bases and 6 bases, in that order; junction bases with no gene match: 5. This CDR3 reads CASSLDRQGDGYTF. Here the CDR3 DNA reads TGCGCCAGCAGCTTGGATCGGCAGGGGGATGGCTACACCTTC.

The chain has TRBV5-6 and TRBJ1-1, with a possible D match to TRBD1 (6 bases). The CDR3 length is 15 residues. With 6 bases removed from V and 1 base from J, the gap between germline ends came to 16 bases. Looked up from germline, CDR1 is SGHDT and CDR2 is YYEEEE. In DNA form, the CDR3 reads TGTGCCAGCACCAGGGGACCGGGGAGGAACACTGAAGCTTTCTTT. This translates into CASTRGPGRNTEAFF. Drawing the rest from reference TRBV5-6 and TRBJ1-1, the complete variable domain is DAGVTQSPTHLIKTRGQQVTLRCSPKSGHDTVSWYQQALGQGPQFIFQYYEEEERQRGNFPDRFSGHQFPNYSSELNVNALLLGDSALYLCASTRGPGRNTEAFFGQGTRLTVV.

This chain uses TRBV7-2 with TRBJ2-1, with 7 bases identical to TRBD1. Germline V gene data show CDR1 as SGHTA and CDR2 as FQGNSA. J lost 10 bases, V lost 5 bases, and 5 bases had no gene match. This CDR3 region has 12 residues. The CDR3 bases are TGTGCCAGCAGCGCACAGGGGCACGAGCAGTTCTTC. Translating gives CASSAQGHEQFF. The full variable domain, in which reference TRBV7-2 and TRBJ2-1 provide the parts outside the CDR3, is GAGVSQSPSNKVTEKGKDVELRCDPISGHTALYWYRQSLGQGLEFLIYFQGNSAPDKSGLPSDRFSAERTGGSVSTLTIQRTQQEDSAVYLCASSAQGHEQFFGPGTRLTVL.

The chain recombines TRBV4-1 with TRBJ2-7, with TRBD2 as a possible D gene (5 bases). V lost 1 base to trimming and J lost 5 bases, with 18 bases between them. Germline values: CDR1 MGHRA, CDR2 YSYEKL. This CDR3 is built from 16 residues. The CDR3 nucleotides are TGCGCCAGCAGCCAAGCGCCGGGAAAAGTTCGCGACGAGCAGTACTTC. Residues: CASSQAPGKVRDEQYF.

The CDR3 spells CASSLGTGLLAFF. The CDR3, as DNA: TGTGCCAGCAGCTTGGGGACAGGACTTCTAGCTTTCTTT. V usage is TRBV7-2 and J usage is TRBJ1-1, with 8 bases aligning to TRBD1. V was pared by 3 bases and J by 10 bases, with 7 bases of the junction left unmatched. This CDR3 spans 13 amino acids. Germline CDR1 reads SGHTA; CDR2 reads FQGNSA.

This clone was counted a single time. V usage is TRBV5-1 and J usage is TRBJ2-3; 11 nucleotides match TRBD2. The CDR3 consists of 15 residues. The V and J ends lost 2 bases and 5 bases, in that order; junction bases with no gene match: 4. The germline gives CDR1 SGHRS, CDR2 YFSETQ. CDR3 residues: CASSLASGRLDTQYF. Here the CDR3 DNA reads TGCGCCAGCAGCTTAGCTAGCGGGAGGTTAGATACGCAGTATTTT.

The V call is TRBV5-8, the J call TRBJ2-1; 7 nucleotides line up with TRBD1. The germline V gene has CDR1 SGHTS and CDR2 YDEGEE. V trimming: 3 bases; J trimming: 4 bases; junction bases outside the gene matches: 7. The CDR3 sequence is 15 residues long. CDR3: CASSSPGTAYNEQFF. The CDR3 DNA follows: TGTGCCAGCAGCTCGCCTGGGACAGCTTACAATGAGCAGTTCTTC. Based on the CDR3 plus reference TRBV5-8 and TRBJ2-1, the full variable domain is EAGVTQSPTHLIKTRGQQATLRCSPISGHTSVYWYQQALGLGLQFLLWYDEGEERNRGNFPPRFSGRQFPNYSSELNVNALELEDSALYLCASSSPGTAYNEQFFGPGTRLTVL.

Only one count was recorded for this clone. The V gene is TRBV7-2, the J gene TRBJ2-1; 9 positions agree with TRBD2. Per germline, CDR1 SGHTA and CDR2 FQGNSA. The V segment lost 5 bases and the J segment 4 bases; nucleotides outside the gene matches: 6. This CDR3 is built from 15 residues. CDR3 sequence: CASSPHSGSYNEQFF. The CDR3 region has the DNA TGTGCCAGCAGCCCCCATAGCGGGAGTTACAATGAGCAGTTCTTC.

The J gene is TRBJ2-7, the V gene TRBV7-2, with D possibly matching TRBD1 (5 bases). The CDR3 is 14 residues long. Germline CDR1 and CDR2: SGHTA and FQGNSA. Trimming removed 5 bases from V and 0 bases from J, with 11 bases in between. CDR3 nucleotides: TGTGCCAGCAGCCCAAGACAGAGCTCCTACGAGCAGTACTTC. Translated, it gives CASSPRQSSYEQYF.

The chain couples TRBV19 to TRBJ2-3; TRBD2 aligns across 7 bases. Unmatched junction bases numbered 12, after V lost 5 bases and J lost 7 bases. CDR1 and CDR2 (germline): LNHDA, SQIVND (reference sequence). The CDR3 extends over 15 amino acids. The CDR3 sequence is CASSVSGVSGNTQYF. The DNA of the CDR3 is TGTGCCAGTAGTGTGAGCGGGGTCTCGGGGAATACGCAGTATTTT.

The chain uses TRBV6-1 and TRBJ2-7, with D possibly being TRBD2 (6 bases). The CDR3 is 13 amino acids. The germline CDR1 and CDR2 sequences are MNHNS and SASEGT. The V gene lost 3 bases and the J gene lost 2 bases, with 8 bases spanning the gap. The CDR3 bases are TGTGCCAGCAGTGAGGAGGGCCCCTACGAGCAGTACTTC. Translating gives CASSEEGPYEQYF.

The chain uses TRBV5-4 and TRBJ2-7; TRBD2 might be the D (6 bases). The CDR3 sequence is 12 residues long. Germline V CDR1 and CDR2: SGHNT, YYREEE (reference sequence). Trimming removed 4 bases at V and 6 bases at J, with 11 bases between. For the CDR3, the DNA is TGTGCCAGCAGCCCCCACGGGGGCGAGCAGTACTTC. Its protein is CASSPHGGEQYF.

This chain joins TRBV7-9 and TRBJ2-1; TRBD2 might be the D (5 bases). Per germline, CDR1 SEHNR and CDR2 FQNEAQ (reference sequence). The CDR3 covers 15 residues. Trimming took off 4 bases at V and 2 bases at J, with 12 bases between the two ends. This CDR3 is CASSSHGSAYNEQFF. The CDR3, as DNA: TGTGCCAGCAGCTCACATGGGAGTGCCTACAATGAGCAGTTCTTC.

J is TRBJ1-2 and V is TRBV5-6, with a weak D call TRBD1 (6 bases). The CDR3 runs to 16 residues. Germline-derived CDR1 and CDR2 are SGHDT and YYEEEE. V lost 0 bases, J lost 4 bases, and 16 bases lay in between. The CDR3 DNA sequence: TGTGCCAGCAGCTTGGGTCCCCAGGGGAACATCTATGGCTACACCTTC. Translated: CASSLGPQGNIYGYTF.

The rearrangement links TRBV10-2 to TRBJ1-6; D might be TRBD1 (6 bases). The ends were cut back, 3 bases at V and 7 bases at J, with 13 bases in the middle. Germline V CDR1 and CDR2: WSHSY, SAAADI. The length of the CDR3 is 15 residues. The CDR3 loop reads CASSETGQGNSPLHF. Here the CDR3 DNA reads TGCGCCAGCAGTGAAACGGGGCAGGGGAATTCACCCCTCCACTTT.

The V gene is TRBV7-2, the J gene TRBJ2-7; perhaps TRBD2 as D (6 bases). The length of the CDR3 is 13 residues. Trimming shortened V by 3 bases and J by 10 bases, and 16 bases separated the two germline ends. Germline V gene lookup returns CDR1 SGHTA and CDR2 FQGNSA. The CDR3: CASSLGGPRSQYF. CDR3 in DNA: TGTGCCAGCAGCTTGGGGGGACCTCGGAGTCAGTACTTC.